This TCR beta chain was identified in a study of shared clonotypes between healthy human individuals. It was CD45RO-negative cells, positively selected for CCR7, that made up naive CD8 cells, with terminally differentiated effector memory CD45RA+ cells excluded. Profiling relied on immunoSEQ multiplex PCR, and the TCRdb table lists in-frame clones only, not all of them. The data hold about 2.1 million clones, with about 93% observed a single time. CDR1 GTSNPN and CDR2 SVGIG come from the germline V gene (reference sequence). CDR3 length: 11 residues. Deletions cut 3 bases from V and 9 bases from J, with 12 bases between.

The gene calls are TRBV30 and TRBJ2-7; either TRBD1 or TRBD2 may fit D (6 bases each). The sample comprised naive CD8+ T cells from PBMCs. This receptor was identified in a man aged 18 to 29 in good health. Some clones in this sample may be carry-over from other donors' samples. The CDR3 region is CAWSHGGGQYF. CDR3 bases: TGTGCCTGGAGCCACGGGGGCGGGCAGTACTTC.